Detailed here is one T cell receptor (beta chain). Produced via immunoSEQ multiplex PCR; TCRdb's table is partial and in-frame only. Of approximately 7,200 clones detected, about 80% appear once; the ten largest clones hold 35% to 40%. This CDR3 region has 12 residues. V was shortened by 8 bases and J by 4 bases, with 11 bases between the two germline ends. CDR1 is MNHEY and CDR2 is SVGAGI in the germline V gene. The source of the sample is a study of PD-1 and CTLA-4 blockade in melanoma. The chain recombines TRBV6-5 with TRBJ1-2; D remains ambiguous. The sample in question was CD8+ T cells from peripheral blood, obtained before anti-PD-1 treatment. This receptor was identified in a human donor with melanoma. Written as DNA, the CDR3 is TGTGCCAGCTTAACGGCGGGCTATGGCTACACCTTC. Translating it yields CASLTAGYGYTF.